The entry that follows covers one T cell receptor beta chain sequence. Its antigen is still unknown. RNA transcripts yielded amplified TCR beta CDR3 regions. First-round RT-PCR with HTBI primers amplified the TCR CDR3 region. TCRdb recomputed calls from the multiplex PCR reads with MiXCR, one row per CDR3 protein. The profile shows around 380,000 distinct CDR3 sequences, approximately 12% of them singletons. In patients aged 18 to 65, hyperthyroidism was newly diagnosed, with duration under 2 months. Progressors' blood was drawn at hyperthyroidism diagnosis, before ophthalmopathy symptoms. This entry comes from a study of T cells in Graves' hyperthyroidism and ophthalmopathy. The V gene's germline CDR1 is SNHLY and CDR2 FYNNEI. This CDR3 is built from 13 residues. Whole-study findings and limits: In the blood, most expanded thyroid clonotypes above 0.001 appeared as well. Ophthalmopathy was identified by the model a median around 6.9 months ahead of onset.

Sequenced: blood. The chain is built from TRBV2 and TRBJ1-2; the match to TRBD1 covers 8 bases. The clonotype originates from a man aged 25-45 years with Graves' hyperthyroidism that later progressed to Graves' ophthalmopathy. The CDR3, as DNA: TGTGCTCAATTCGGGACAGGCTTCTATGGCTACACCTTC. Encoded protein: CAQFGTGFYGYTF.